This note documents a single TCR beta chain sequence. The source of the sample is a study of cytomegalovirus exposure and HLA in healthy donors. In the PCR, 60 Vbeta and 13 Jbeta primers were used. TCRdb's copy holds only in-frame clones and misses some; the assay was immunoSEQ multiplex PCR. The table shows about 150,000 clones, with approximately 78% occurring only once. V lost 1 base, J lost 1 base, and 8 bases lay in between. Germline lookup yields CDR1 SGHDT and CDR2 YYEEEE. The CDR3 runs to 14 residues. V gene TRBV5-6 combines with J gene TRBJ1-2, with D perhaps matching TRBD1 (5 bases). This clonotype was sampled from a woman aged 35 to 49 in good health and CMV-seropositive. Sequenced: PBMCs. The CDR3: CASSLLTVNYGYTF. The CDR3, as DNA: TGTGCCAGCAGCTTGCTGACAGTTAACTATGGCTACACCTTC.